The sample holds a few counts of the clone carrying this T cell receptor (beta chain). Its antigen remains unidentified. Unsorted whole blood supplied the blood RNA, and germline DNA was isolated too. The V gene's germline CDR1 is MDHEN and CDR2 SYDVKM. Trimming removed 4 bases from V and 2 bases from J; junction bases left unmatched: 7. This CDR3 spans 15 amino acids. This entry belongs to a study of tumor-infiltrating lymphocytes in primary liver carcinoma. About the research overall: Samples produced roughly 3.65 to 7.13 million productive TCRbeta reads, comparable across tissue types. Study outcomes and limitations: Tumors reached a significantly greater top-250-clone fraction than blood did (p = 0.039).

TCR beta cDNA came from around 0.5 ug total RNA, primed with a constant-region primer. For TCR beta, libraries were produced by three nested multiplex PCR rounds using slightly modified ARM-PCR. TRBV1-TRBV30 forward primers and a C-beta reverse primer were used in the first two PCR rounds, which each ran for approximately 10 cycles. A single record per CDR3 protein comes from TCRdb applying MiXCR to the multiplex PCR reads. In the table there are approximately 320,000 distinct CDR3 sequences, about three fifths of which are singletons. Input material: peripheral blood. The chain joins TRBV28 to TRBJ2-7; 8 positions agree with TRBD1. This TCR was recovered from a woman in her 30s with primary liver carcinoma and hepatitis B virus infection. CDR3 bases: TGTGCCAGCAGTTCCCCCGGGACAGGAGCCTACGAGCAGTACTTC. Encoded protein: CASSSPGTGAYEQYF.